Listed below are T cell receptor beta chains from one sample, sequenced in a study of T cell responses to AZD1222 COVID-19 vaccine. Libraries were prepared by immunoSEQ multiplex PCR; TCRdb keeps only in-frame clonotypes and omits some of them. The table lists 80,000 to 95,000 clones, 92% of them singletons. The source was peripheral blood, collected on day 0 of AZD1222 vaccination. The origin of the receptors is an adult in good health. Both conserved end residues are part of each CDR3. D genes are given only for firm matches. Rows may omit the clone size; those that give it use once, few, many or a size class.

>TRBV19|-|-|TRBJ2-3
TGTGCCAGTAGTATTAGGGGCCAGCGGCTCACAGATACGCAGTATTTT
CASSIRGQRLTDTQYF
>TRBV29-1|-|TRBD1|TRBJ1-1
TGCAGCGCCCAATACAGGGGCGACACTGAAGCTTTCTTT
CSAQYRGDTEAFF
>TRBV3-1/TRBV3-2|-|-|TRBJ2-2
TGTGCCAGCAGCCGAGTTTGGGGTTACACCGGGGAGCTGTTTTTT
CASSRVWGYTGELFF
>TRBV28|-|-|TRBJ1-2
TGTGCCAGCAGTTCCCCGACAGCCTATGGCTACACCTTC
CASSSPTAYGYTF
>TRBV7-8|-|TRBD2|TRBJ2-1
TGTGCCAGCAGCTTACGGTTTGGTAGCGGGAGTAGGGATGAGCAGTTCTTC
CASSLRFGSGSRDEQFF
>TRBV19|-|TRBD2|TRBJ2-3
TGTGCCAGTACTAAAACTAGCGGGAGGGCCGGATCCTCGGCAGATACGCAGTATTTT
CASTKTSGRAGSSADTQYF
>TRBV10-3|few|-|TRBJ1-1
TGTGCCATCAAGGACCAGGAGAACACTGAAGCTTTCTTT
CAIKDQENTEAFF
>TRBV6-2/TRBV6-3|-|TRBD2|TRBJ2-5
TGTGCCAGCAGTAGACTAGCGGGAGCGGGCGAGACCCAGTACTTC
CASSRLAGAGETQYF
>TRBV19|-|-|TRBJ2-7
TGTGCCAGTAGTCCACGGACTGTCTACGAGCAGTACTTC
CASSPRTVYEQYF
>TRBV9|once|-|TRBJ1-1
TGTGCCAGCAGCCCGGGACCGGGACAAGTGAACACTGAAGCTTTCTTT
CASSPGPGQVNTEAFF
>TRBV6-9|-|TRBD2|TRBJ2-7
TGTGCCAGCAGACGCCGTACTAGCGGGAGGCTATTCGAGCAGTACTTC
CASRRRTSGRLFEQYF
>TRBV19|-|-|TRBJ2-7
TGTGCCAGTAGTATAAATTACTTCGGGGTCCCGGTTCGAGAGCAGTACTTC
CASSINYFGVPVREQYF
>TRBV6-4|-|-|TRBJ2-1
TGTGCCAGCAGTGACTCGGCTCGGACGGTTAATGAGCAGTTCTTC
CASSDSARTVNEQFF
>TRBV28|-|-|TRBJ1-2
TGTGCCAGCAGTGTGGGTCCCAACTATGGCTACACCTTC
CASSVGPNYGYTF
>TRBV6-5|-|-|TRBJ1-5
TGTGCCAGCAGTTCACACAGTGTCCTTAATCAGCCCCAGCATTTT
CASSSHSVLNQPQHF
>TRBV7-2|-|-|TRBJ2-1
TGTGCCAGCAGCCGCTCGGGGGACTTCAATGAGCAGTTCTTC
CASSRSGDFNEQFF
>TRBV19|-|-|TRBJ1-2
TGTGCCAGTAGACTACGGGGGCAGAGCTATGGCTACACCTTC
CASRLRGQSYGYTF
>TRBV6-5|-|-|TRBJ2-1
TGTGCCAGCAGTTACGTCGGCCCCTACAATGAGCAGTTCTTC
CASSYVGPYNEQFF
>TRBV7-3|-|-|TRBJ2-3
TGTGCCAGCGGTGGAGGGTCCACAGATACGCAGTATTTT
CASGGGSTDTQYF
>TRBV15|-|-|TRBJ2-5
TGTGCCACCAGCAGAGTCGGGCAGGGCGGAGAGACCCAGTACTTC
CATSRVGQGGETQYF
>TRBV29-1|-|-|TRBJ2-1
TGCAGCGTTGAACACTTCAATGAGCAGTTCTTC
CSVEHFNEQFF
>TRBV28|-|TRBD1|TRBJ2-3
TGTGCCAGCAGTTCGGGACAGGGGGATACGCAGTATTTT
CASSSGQGDTQYF
>TRBV19|-|-|TRBJ1-3
TGTGCCAGTAGTATCCGAAACTCTGGAAACACCATATATTTT
CASSIRNSGNTIYF
>TRBV3-1/TRBV3-2|-|TRBD2|TRBJ2-1
TGTGCCAGCGCCCCCGGACTAGCGGGAGCCAATGAGCAGTTCTTC
CASAPGLAGANEQFF
>TRBV4-2|-|-|TRBJ2-7
TGTGCCAGCAGCCAAAGGACGGGGGAGCAGTACTTC
CASSQRTGEQYF
>TRBV27|-|-|TRBJ2-7
TGTGCCAGCGGTCCCACGGGCGAGCAGTACTTC
CASGPTGEQYF
>TRBV7-9|few|TRBD1|TRBJ2-7
TGTGCCAGCAGCTCCCGACAGGGGGACTACGAGCAGTACTTC
CASSSRQGDYEQYF
>TRBV7-9|few|TRBD1|TRBJ1-2
TGTGCCAGCAGCTTAGGGGACAGATATGGCTACACCTTC
CASSLGDRYGYTF
>TRBV28|-|-|TRBJ2-3
TGTGCCAGCAGTTTAGGTGCGTATCGAGATACGCAGTATTTT
CASSLGAYRDTQYF
>TRBV10-3|-|-|TRBJ2-2
TGTGCCATCAGGGGGACGCAGGATACCGGGGAGCTGTTTTTT
CAIRGTQDTGELFF
>TRBV4-1|-|TRBD1|TRBJ1-5
TGCGCCAGCAGCCAAGATACGACAGGGGGAAGGAATCAGCCCCAGCATTTT
CASSQDTTGGRNQPQHF
>TRBV5-4|-|TRBD2|TRBJ2-3
TGTGCCAGCAGCCCGGGACTAGCGGGAGTGGTCGTTACAGATACGCAGTATTTT
CASSPGLAGVVVTDTQYF
>TRBV6-5|-|-|TRBJ1-2
TGTGCCAGCAGCCCCACCGGGGCCGGCTACACCTTC
CASSPTGAGYTF
>TRBV5-1|-|-|TRBJ1-4
TGCGCCAGCAGCCCGGGCCCCGGCGGGGAAAAACTGTTTTTT
CASSPGPGGEKLFF
>TRBV10-3|-|-|TRBJ1-6
TGTGCCATCAGTGCCCCGGAGGGGGGAGCGGGATCACCCCTCCACTTT
CAISAPEGGAGSPLHF
>TRBV13|-|-|TRBJ2-2
TGTGCCAGCAGCTTAACGGGTGCCGGGGAGCTGTTTTTT
CASSLTGAGELFF
>TRBV28|-|-|TRBJ1-1
TGTGCCAGCACCCCCCGAAGGGCCCAAGCTGAAGCTTTCTTT
CASTPRRAQAEAFF
>TRBV28|-|-|TRBJ1-5
TGTGCCAGCAGTTTACGGCAGCGAGATCAGCCCCAGCATTTT
CASSLRQRDQPQHF
>TRBV3-1/TRBV3-2|once|-|TRBJ2-3
TGTGCCAGCAGCCAAGGTAGAACTAATACGCAGTATTTT
CASSQGRTNTQYF
>TRBV19|once|TRBD1|TRBJ1-6
TGTGCCAGTAGTATATCGACAGGGACCACGCGGTCCTATAATTCACCCCTCCACTTT
CASSISTGTTRSYNSPLHF
>TRBV7-3|-|TRBD2|TRBJ2-3
TGTGCCAGCAGCTTACTAGCGGGAGGGAGCACAGATACGCAGTATTTT
CASSLLAGGSTDTQYF
>TRBV28|-|TRBD1|TRBJ2-7
TGTGCCAGCAGTTTATTCGGGACAGGGGGATACGAGCAGTACTTC
CASSLFGTGGYEQYF
>TRBV21-1|-|-|TRBJ2-7
TGTGCCAGCAGCCTACAGGGACATCCCTACGAGCAGTACTTC
CASSLQGHPYEQYF
>TRBV11-2|-|TRBD2|TRBJ2-2
TGTGCCAGCAGCTTAGTGAGCGCTAGCGGGGGTAACACCGGGGAGCTGTTTTTT
CASSLVSASGGNTGELFF
>TRBV28|-|-|TRBJ1-5
TGTGCCAGCAGTTTTGGGCAGGGAGGTAATCAGCCCCAGCATTTT
CASSFGQGGNQPQHF
>TRBV28|-|-|TRBJ2-1
TGTGCCAGCAACCCTCCTGGGACTGCACCTTACAATGAGCAGTTCTTC
CASNPPGTAPYNEQFF
>TRBV20-1|-|-|TRBJ2-1
TGCAGTGCTAGTGAGTTCGGTAGCGGAGCATACAATGAGCAGTTCTTC
CSASEFGSGAYNEQFF
>TRBV5-1|-|-|TRBJ2-5
TGCGCCAGCAGCTCAGAAGGGAGTTTTGGCGGAGAGACCCAGTACTTC
CASSSEGSFGGETQYF
>TRBV4-2|-|TRBD2|TRBJ2-3
TGTGCCAGCAGCCATTGGACTAGCAGCACAGATACGCAGTATTTT
CASSHWTSSTDTQYF
>TRBV29-1|-|TRBD2|TRBJ2-2
TGCAGCGTGCCGGGACTAGCAAACACCGGGGAGCTGTTTTTT
CSVPGLANTGELFF
>TRBV2|-|TRBD1|TRBJ1-2
TGTGCCAGCAGTGAAACAGGGGGCTCCCTTGGCTACACCTTC
CASSETGGSLGYTF
>TRBV7-9|-|TRBD1|TRBJ1-4
TGTGCCAGCAGCTCGAGGCCGGGACAGGGCAAAGAAAAACTGTTTTTT
CASSSRPGQGKEKLFF
>TRBV4-1|-|-|TRBJ1-5
TGCGCCAGCAGCCAAGATCCCGGGGCCGCGGGCCATCAGCCCCAGCATTTT
CASSQDPGAAGHQPQHF
>TRBV5-1|-|-|TRBJ2-5
TGCGCCAGCAGCCCCGACGGGGCCAGGGGCGTGGAGACCCAGTACTTC
CASSPDGARGVETQYF